This T cell receptor (beta chain) was captured by sequencing in a study of T cells in Graves' hyperthyroidism and ophthalmopathy (dated by TCRdb to about 2019). Study-level background: Peripheral blood samples were taken at initial diagnosis, before any treatment was given. The 85 to 100 discovery patients were divided at random into training and test sets in a 7:3 ratio. To identify TCR V-J signatures that set the groups apart, the researchers used a discovery cohort of 100 patients, made up of about 44 with Graves' ophthalmopathy and about 60 with stable Graves' hyperthyroidism. Prospective prediction of ophthalmopathy was tested in an independent validation cohort of under 20 hyperthyroidism patients and 15 to 17 patients who later progressed to ophthalmopathy. Thyroid tissue and blood T-cell repertoires from about 6 Graves' hyperthyroidism patients were also compared in the study. The paper reports TCR Vbeta CDR3 sequencing of 140 or so peripheral blood samples: approximately 41 ophthalmopathy, approximately 74 hyperthyroidism and 17 progressor patients. After blood sampling, hyperthyroidism patients were treated with methimazole at a starting dose of 30 mg daily, and ophthalmopathy patients were treated with high-dose intravenous methylprednisolone.

From the cysteine through the phenylalanine, the CDR3 covers 15 amino acids. Only CDR3 DNA is held: 45 bases, read in frame from base 1. V is reduced by 0 bases and J by 7 bases, leaving a spacing of 12 bases between them. CDR1 KGHDR and CDR2 SFDVKD are derived from the germline V gene. Amplification of TCR beta CDR3 regions was carried out from RNA transcripts. The TCR CDR3 was subjected to a first round of RT-PCR using the HTBI primer set and the Qiagen OneStep RT-PCR kit. Libraries were constructed in a second round of multiplex PCR, after which size selection and purification were performed. The libraries were sequenced on an Illumina HiSeq2000 using paired-end 100 bp reads. As for the authors' bioinformatics: SOAPnuke was used to process the raw data, throwing out any read that contained adapters or uncalled bases, had a mean Phred below 15, or lacked an exact constant-primer or identifier match. COPE v1.2.5 was used to merge high-quality paired reads, and clonotypes were defined as unique nucleotide sequences. MiTCR v1.1 was used to align clonotypes to the IMGT TRBV, TRBD and TRBJ reference segments. Only V-J combinations with frequency above 0.0001, covering about 99% of repertoires, were analysed. The TCS score was defined as F50 (clonal expansion) divided by E x V (chaos), with BLOSUM62-based TCRdist calculated between CDR3 peptides within each V-J. Welch's t-statistics and random forest reduced fewer than 550 V-J features to 10 to 15, which were used in a naive Bayes classifier (R e1071). The public reads were reanalyzed by TCRdb: fastp trimming at Q25, MiXCR alignment, in-frame beta chains only. For every CDR3 protein sequence, its rows merge into one entry that carries the most common genes and DNA. The V and J calls were determined by TCRdb, not by the authors. The sample table lists hundreds of thousands of distinct CDR3 sequences, approximately 13% of them with a count of one. 5% to 7% of the sample rests with the top ten.

Hyperthyroidism patients were newly diagnosed, had a disease duration of under 2 months, and were aged 18 to 65 years. Any patient with an uncontrolled infection, another autoimmune disease, pregnancy or lactation was excluded. Diagnoses were based on clinical symptoms, serum thyroxine and TRAb, thyroid ultrasound and orbital computed tomography. Blood from progressor patients was drawn when they were first diagnosed with hyperthyroidism, before any ophthalmopathy symptoms appeared. Ficoll-Paque density gradient centrifugation was used to isolate PBMCs from around 10 ml of fresh peripheral blood. Progressor patients were initially diagnosed with Graves' hyperthyroidism and developed ophthalmopathy during follow-up. Trizol reagent was used to extract total RNA, and RNA quality was then checked on an Agilent 2100 Bioanalyzer. Overall study results and their limits: No statistical method was used to set the sample size in advance, and investigators knew the group allocation. A model built on a 13 V-J signature distinguished ophthalmopathy from stable hyperthyroidism, reaching 87.88% sensitivity and around 81% specificity in cross-validation and 80%/75% in testing. Most expanded thyroid clonotypes (frequency above 0.001) were also detected in blood, suggesting blood repertoires may reflect thyroid immune responses. In validation, the model predicted progression to ophthalmopathy with approximately 70% sensitivity and less than 80% specificity, a median of 6.5 months before onset.

This clonotype occurred many times. Its recognized antigen is unknown. No base quality values were provided; no much bigger clone lies one nucleotide off. The receptor comes from a woman in her 30s with Graves' hyperthyroidism that later progressed to Graves' ophthalmopathy. Sequenced sample: blood. The chain couples TRBV24-1 to TRBJ2-1, with the D segment identity uncertain. The DNA sequence follows: TGTGCCACCAGTGATTTGCAGTCGTTCGGGAATGAGCAGTTCTTC. It translates to CATSDLQSFGNEQFF.